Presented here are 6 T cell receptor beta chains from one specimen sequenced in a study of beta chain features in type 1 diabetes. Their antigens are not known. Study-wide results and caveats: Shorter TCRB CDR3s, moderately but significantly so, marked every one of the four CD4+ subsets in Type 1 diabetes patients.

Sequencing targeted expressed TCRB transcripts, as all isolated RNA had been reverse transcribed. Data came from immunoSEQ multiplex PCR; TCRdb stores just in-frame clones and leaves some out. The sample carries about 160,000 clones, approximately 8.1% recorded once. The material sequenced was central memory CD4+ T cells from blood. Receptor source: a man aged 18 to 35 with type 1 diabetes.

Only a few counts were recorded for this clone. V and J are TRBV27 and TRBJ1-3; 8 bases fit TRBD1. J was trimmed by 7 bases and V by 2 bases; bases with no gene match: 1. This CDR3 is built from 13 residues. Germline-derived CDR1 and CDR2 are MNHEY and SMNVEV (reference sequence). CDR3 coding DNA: TGTGCCAGCAGTTTAGACAGGGGCAACACCATATATTTT. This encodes CASSLDRGNTIYF.

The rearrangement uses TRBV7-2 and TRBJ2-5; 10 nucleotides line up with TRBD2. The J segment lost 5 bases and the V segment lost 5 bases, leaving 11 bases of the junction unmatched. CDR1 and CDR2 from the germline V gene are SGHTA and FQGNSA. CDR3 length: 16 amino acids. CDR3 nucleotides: TGTGCCAGCAGCCAACTGGCTAGCGGGAGCTGGGAGACCCAGTACTTC. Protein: CASSQLASGSWETQYF.

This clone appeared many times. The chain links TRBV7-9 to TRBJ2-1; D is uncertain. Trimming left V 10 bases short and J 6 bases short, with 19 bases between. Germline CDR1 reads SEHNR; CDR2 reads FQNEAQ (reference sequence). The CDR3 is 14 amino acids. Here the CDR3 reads CAIQRGSIVNEQFF. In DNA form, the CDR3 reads TGTGCCATCCAGCGTGGCAGTATCGTCAATGAGCAGTTCTTC.

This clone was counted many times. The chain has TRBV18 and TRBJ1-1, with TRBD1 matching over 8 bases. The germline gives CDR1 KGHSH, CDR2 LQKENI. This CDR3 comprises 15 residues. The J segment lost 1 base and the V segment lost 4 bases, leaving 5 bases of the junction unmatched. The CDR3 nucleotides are TGTGCCAGCTCACAAGAGGGACAGGAGAACACTGAAGCTTTCTTT. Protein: CASSQEGQENTEAFF.

The CDR3 spells CASSPVAGDTQYF. The CDR3 nucleotides read TGTGCCAGCTCACCCGTTGCCGGGGATACGCAGTATTTT. The chain uses TRBV18 and TRBJ2-3; the D is unclear. The CDR3 length is 13 residues. Germline CDR1 and CDR2: KGHSH and LQKENI. The ends were cut back, 3 bases at V and 6 bases at J, with 10 bases in the middle.

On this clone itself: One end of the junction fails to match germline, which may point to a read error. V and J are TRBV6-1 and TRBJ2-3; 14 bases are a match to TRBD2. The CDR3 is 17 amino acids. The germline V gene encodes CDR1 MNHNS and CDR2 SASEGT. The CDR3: CAISEGTSGGPTDTQYF. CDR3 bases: TGTGCCATCAGTGAGGGGACTAGCGGGGGTCCGACAGATACGCAGTATTTT.